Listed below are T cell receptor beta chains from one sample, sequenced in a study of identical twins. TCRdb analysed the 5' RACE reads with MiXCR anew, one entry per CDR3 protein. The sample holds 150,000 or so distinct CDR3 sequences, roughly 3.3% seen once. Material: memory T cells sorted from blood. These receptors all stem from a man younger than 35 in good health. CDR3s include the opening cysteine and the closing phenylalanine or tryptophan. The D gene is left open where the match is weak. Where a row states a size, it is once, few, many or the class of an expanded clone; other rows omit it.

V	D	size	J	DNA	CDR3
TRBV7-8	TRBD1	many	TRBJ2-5	TGTGCCAGCAGCTTAATGCCAGGGGGCAACCAAGAGACCCAGTACTTC	CASSLMPGGNQETQYF
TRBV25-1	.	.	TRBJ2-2	TGTGCCAGCAGTGCGGACCCTGAAGGTATCACCGGGGAGCTGTTTTTT	CASSADPEGITGELFF
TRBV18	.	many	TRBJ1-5	TGTGCCAGCTCACCCGGCGTAAGCAATCAGCCCCAGCATTTT	CASSPGVSNQPQHF
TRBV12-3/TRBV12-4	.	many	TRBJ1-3	TGTGCCAGCACCATTAATCAGGGAACAGGAAACACCATATATTTT	CASTINQGTGNTIYF
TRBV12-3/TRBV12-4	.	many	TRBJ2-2	TGTGCCAGCAGTTTAGGCGGCACGAACACCGGGGAGCTGTTTTTT	CASSLGGTNTGELFF
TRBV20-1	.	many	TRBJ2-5	TGCAGTGCTAGAGATCAACTAAAGGCCCAAGAGACCCAGTACTTC	CSARDQLKAQETQYF
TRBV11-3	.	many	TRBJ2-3	TGTGCCAGCAGCGGGAGCGGGCCCAGCACAGATACGCAGTATTTT	CASSGSGPSTDTQYF
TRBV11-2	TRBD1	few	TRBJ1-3	TGTGCCAGCAGCCCAAGCCTCGACAGGGCTGGAAACACCATATATTTT	CASSPSLDRAGNTIYF
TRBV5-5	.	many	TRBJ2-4	TGTGCCAGCAGCGACCTAGGGCTAGTAAACATTCAGTACTTC	CASSDLGLVNIQYF
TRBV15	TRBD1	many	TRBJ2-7	TGTGCCACCAGCAGAGAGGGGACAGGGGGCGTTTACGAGCAGTACTTC	CATSREGTGGVYEQYF
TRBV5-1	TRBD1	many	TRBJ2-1	TGCGCCAGCAGCACAGGGGGGAATGAGCAGTTCTTC	CASSTGGNEQFF
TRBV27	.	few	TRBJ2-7	TGTGCCAGCAGTTTATTCGGGGGTGGCGGTAGATTCTACGAGCAGTACTTC	CASSLFGGGGRFYEQYF
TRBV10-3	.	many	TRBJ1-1	TGTGCCATCAGTGATACAGTTGGCGCTTTCTTT	CAISDTVGAFF
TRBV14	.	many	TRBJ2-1	TGTGCCAGCAGCCCCGGACAGATAAGACCCGTGGGAAGTAGTAATGAGCAGTTCTTC	CASSPGQIRPVGSSNEQFF
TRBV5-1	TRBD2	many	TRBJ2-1	TGCGCCAGCAGCTTGGATCCGGGAGGGCCGGATGAGCAGTTCTTC	CASSLDPGGPDEQFF
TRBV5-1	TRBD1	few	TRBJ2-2	TGCGCCAGCAGCAAACCGTTACGGGACAGGGAGATCGGGGAGCTGTTTTTT	CASSKPLRDREIGELFF
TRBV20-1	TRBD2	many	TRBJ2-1	TGCAGTGCTGGGAGGGGGACTAGCGGGAGTAATGAGCAGTTCTTC	CSAGRGTSGSNEQFF
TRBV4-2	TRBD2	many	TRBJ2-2	TGTGCCAGCGGAGCGACAGCGGGGCAGGGCACCGGGGAGCTGTTTTTT	CASGATAGQGTGELFF
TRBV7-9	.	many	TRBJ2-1	TGTGCCAGCAGGGCGGTCCGGGAAGGGCTCTACAATGAGCAGTTCTTC	CASRAVREGLYNEQFF
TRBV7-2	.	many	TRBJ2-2	TGTGCCAGCAGCTTATTTGAAACCGGGGAGCTGTTTTTT	CASSLFETGELFF
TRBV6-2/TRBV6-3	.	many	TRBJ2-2	TGTGCCAGCAGTTATTTTTACCGGGAGCTGTTTTTT	CASSYFYRELFF
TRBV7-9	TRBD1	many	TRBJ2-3	TGTGCCAGCAGCTTTCAGGGGGCTATGACAGATACGCAGTATTTT	CASSFQGAMTDTQYF
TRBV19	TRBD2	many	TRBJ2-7	TGTGCCAGTACAGCGGGAGGCAACTACGAGCAGTACTTC	CASTAGGNYEQYF
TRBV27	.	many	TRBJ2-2	TGTGCCAGCAGTTTATTGCGGGGTAGCACCGGGGAGCTGTTTTTT	CASSLLRGSTGELFF
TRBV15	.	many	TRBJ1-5	TGTGCCACCAGCAGAGATAATGGGGGCAATCAGCCCCAGCATTTT	CATSRDNGGNQPQHF
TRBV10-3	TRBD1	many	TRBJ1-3	TGTGCCATCAAAGAGACAGGGTCTGGAAACACCATATATTTT	CAIKETGSGNTIYF
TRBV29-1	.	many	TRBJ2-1	TGCAGCATTCGACAGGCCCGGACTTTCACTGAGCAGTTCTTC	CSIRQARTFTEQFF
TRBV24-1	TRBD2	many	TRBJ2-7	TGTGCCACCAGTGCCAAAGCGGGACTTTCACGCGGGCAGTACTTC	CATSAKAGLSRGQYF
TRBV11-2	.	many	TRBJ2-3	TGTGCCAGCAGCTTAGCCGTGGGGCCCGGCACAGATACGCAGTATTTT	CASSLAVGPGTDTQYF
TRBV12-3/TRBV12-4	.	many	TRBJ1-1	TGTGCCAGCAGGACAGGACGGAACACTGAAGCTTTCTTT	CASRTGRNTEAFF
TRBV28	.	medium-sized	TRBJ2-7	TGTGCCAGCAGTTTAAACCTCCCGGGCGAGCAGTACTTC	CASSLNLPGEQYF
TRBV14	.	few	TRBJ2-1	TGTGCCAGCAGCCAAACGTCGCTAGTCAACAATGAGCAGTTCTTC	CASSQTSLVNNEQFF
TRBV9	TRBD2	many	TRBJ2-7	TGTGCCAGCAGCGTAGCGGTTAGCGGGAGTTACGAGCAGTACTTC	CASSVAVSGSYEQYF
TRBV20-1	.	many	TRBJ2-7	TGCAGTGCTAGAGGCCCCATGACGGCAAGCTCCTACGAGCAGTACTTC	CSARGPMTASSYEQYF
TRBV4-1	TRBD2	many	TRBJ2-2	TGCGCCAGCACCAGCGGGAGGTATGGGGACGGGGAGCTGTTTTTT	CASTSGRYGDGELFF
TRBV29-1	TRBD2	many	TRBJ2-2	TGCAGCGTCCCGGGACTAGCCAACACCGGGGAGCTGTTTTTT	CSVPGLANTGELFF
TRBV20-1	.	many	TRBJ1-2	TGCAGTGCCCCCTCGTATGGCTACACCTTC	CSAPSYGYTF